This TCR beta chain comes out of a study of Ad26.COV2.S vaccination and SARS-CoV-2 variants. The overall study: Trial arm assignment for the donor was COV1001 Ad26.COV2.S.

Trimming left V 5 bases short and J 6 bases short, with 13 bases between. Germline V CDR1 and CDR2: SEHNR, FQNEAQ (reference sequence). The CDR3 has 14 amino acids. Concerning this clone: Its antigen is unidentified.

Assay: immunoSEQ multiplex PCR; the TCRdb copy retains only in-frame clones and omits some. In the table there are about 350,000 clones, roughly nine tenths of which are singletons. The treatment: some 19 received Ad26.COV2.S at low or high dose, single or two shots; five or six received placebo; per-sample allocation not given. Day 63 after the first vaccine or placebo injection was the time point for sampling. Broader study findings: Breadth, reportedly substantial, characterized the spike-specific CD8+ and CD4+ T cell responses after vaccination.

The sequence was collected from a person between 18 and 59 years old who received the Ad26.COV2.S COVID-19 vaccine or a placebo. Sequencing was performed on peripheral blood, taken in a trial of Ad26.COV2.S vaccine versus placebo. The chain links TRBV7-9 to TRBJ2-2; D is perhaps TRBD1 (5 bases). The chain's CDR3 is CASSPDRRAGELFF. CDR3 in DNA: TGTGCCAGCAGCCCAGACAGACGAGCCGGGGAGCTGTTTTTT.